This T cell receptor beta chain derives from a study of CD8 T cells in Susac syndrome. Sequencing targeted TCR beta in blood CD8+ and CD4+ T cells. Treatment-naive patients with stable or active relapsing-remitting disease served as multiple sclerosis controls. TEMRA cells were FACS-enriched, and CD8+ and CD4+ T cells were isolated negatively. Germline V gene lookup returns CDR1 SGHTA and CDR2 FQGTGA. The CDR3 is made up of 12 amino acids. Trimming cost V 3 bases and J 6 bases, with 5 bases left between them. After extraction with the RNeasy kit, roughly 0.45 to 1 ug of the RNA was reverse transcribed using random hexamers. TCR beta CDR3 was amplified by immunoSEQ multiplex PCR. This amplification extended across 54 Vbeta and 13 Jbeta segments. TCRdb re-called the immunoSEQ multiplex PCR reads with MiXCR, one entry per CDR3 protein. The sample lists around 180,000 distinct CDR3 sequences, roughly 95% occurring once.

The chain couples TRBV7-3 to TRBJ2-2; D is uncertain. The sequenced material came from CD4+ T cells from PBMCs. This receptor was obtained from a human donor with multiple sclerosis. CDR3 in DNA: TGTGCCAGCAGCTTTTACGCCGGGGAGCTGTTTTTT. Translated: CASSFYAGELFF.